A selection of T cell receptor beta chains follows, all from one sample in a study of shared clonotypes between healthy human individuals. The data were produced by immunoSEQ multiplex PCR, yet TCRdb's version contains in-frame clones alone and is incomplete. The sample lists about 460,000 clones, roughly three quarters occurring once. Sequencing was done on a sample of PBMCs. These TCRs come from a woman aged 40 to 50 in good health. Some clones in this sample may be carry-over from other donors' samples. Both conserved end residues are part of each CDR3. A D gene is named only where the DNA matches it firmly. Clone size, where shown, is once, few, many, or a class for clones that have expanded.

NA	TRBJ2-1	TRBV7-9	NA	CASSLTAVDEQFF
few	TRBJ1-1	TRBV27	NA	CASSLITGGNTEAFF
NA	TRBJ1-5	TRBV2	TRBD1	CASMRTGDQPQHF
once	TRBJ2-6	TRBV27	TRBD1	CASREKGASALTF
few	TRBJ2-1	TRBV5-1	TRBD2	CASSLEASGEQFF
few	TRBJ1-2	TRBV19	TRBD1	CASNQRPGQAFGYTF
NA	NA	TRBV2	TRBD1	CASGGQGYEQYF
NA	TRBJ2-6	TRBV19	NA	CASKQGPRTGANVLTF
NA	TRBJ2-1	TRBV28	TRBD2	CASSLGLAGPYNEQFF
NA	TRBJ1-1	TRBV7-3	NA	CASSSLGVTEAFF
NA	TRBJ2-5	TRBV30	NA	CAWSLGGYETQYF
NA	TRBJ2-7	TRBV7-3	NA	CASSLLNGVGEQYF
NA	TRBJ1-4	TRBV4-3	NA	CASSRDLYEKLFF
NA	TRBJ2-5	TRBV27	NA	CASSFTRGYQETQYF
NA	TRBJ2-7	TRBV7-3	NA	CASSLQGAPNYEQYF
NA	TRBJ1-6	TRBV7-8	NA	CASSLESMYSPLHF
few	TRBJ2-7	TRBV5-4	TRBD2	CASTIWTSGSDEQYF
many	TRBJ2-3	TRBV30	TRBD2	CAWSVPSGRATDTQYF
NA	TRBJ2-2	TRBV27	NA	CASSPQMNTGELFF
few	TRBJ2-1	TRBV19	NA	CASSITQVGNEQFF
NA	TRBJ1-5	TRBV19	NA	CASSIQINQPQHF
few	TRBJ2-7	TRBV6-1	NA	CASRSPPGREQYF
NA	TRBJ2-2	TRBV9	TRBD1	CASSEFTGGNTGELFF
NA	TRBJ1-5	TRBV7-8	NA	CASSLTYRDDGNQPQHF
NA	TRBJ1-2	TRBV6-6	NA	CASSYREGYTF
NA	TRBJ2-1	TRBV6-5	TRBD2	CASSTHGLAGNEQFF
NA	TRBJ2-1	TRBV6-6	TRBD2	CASRLTSGRANEQFF
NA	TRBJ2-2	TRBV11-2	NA	CASSWTRDTGELFF
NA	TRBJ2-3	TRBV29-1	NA	CSATAGPTDTQYF
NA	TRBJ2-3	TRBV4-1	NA	CASSQEVNPGAPDTQYF
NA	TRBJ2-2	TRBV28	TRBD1	CASTLYRGTGELFF
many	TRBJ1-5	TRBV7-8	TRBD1	CASSLGTGGRFDQPQHF
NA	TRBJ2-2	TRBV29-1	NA	CSVRVTANTGELFF
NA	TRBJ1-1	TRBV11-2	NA	CASSLNPVPGGNTEAFF
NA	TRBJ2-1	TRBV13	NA	CASKVGSYNEQFF
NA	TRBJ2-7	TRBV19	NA	CASSIGGTTREQYF
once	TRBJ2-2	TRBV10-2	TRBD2	CASNEEGTSGTGELFF
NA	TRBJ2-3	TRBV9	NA	CASSVSGGALTDTQYF
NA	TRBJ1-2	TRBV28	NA	CASSLLNYGYTF
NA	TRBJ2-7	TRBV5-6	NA	CASSLWGRVGRERTYEQYF
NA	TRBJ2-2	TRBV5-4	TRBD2	CASSLSASGSSTGELFF
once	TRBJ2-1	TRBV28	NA	CASSPPGLVGSNEQFF
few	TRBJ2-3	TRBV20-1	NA	CSALLADTQYF
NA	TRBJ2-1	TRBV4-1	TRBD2	CASSLFGGGGEQFF
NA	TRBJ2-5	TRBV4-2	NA	CASSQGDTQQETQYF
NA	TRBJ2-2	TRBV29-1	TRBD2	CSVNSGSGTGELFF
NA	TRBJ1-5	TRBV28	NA	CASTPVGQPQHF
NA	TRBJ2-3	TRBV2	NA	CASIGKNTQYF
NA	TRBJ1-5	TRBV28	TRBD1	CASSLTGGLEPQHF
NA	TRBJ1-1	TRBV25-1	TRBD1	CASSEWGTGGLNTEAFF
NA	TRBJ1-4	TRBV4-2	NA	CASSQEAGVREKLFF
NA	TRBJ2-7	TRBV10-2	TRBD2	CASTGGGVGEQYF
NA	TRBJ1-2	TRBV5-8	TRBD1	CASSFPGQTNYGYTF